Below are 11 T cell receptor beta chains sequenced from a single sample in a study of beta chain features in type 1 diabetes. These receptors have no identified antigens. The study's findings and limits: Type 1 diabetes patients had TCRB CDR3s that were shorter (moderately but significantly so) in all four CD4+ subsets.

The whole isolated RNA underwent reverse transcription, so sequencing captured expressed TCRB transcripts. Profiled with immunoSEQ multiplex PCR; TCRdb holds only in-frame clones, not every one. The sample includes about 740,000 clones, 13% of them seen just once. The specimen sequenced was naive CD4+ T cells from blood. These receptors came from a man aged 18 to 30 with type 1 diabetes.

The chain recombines TRBV27 with TRBJ2-7; 7 bases fit TRBD2. The CDR3 has 15 residues. The V gene's germline CDR1 is MNHEY and CDR2 SMNVEV (reference sequence). Unmatched junction bases numbered 11, after V lost 6 bases and J lost 3 bases. CDR3 region: CASRPGAGIHYEQYF. The CDR3 DNA sequence: TGTGCCAGCAGACCCGGAGCGGGGATTCACTACGAGCAGTACTTC.

The chain is built from TRBV2 and TRBJ2-7; D is ambiguous. Germline V lookup: CDR1 SNHLY, CDR2 FYNNEI. The CDR3 extends over 11 amino acids. The V gene lost 7 bases and the J gene lost 5 bases, with 9 bases spanning the gap. This chain's CDR3 is CASTDSDEQYF. The CDR3 DNA sequence: TGTGCCAGCACGGATTCAGACGAGCAGTACTTC.

This clone was seen a handful of times. This sequence joins TRBV11-2 and TRBJ2-6, with D possibly called TRBD1 or TRBD2 (6 bases each). CDR3 size: 17 residues. Germline-derived CDR1 and CDR2 are SGHAT and FQNNGV. V was cut by 8 bases and J by 3 bases, with 20 bases left in between. The CDR3 sequence: CASGRRGRGGGANVLTF. As DNA, the CDR3 is TGTGCCAGCGGCCGACGGGGCAGGGGAGGTGGGGCCAACGTCCTGACTTTC.

Concerning this clone: An end of the junction differs from the germline gene, which may be a read error. V and J are TRBV29-1 and TRBJ1-2; D is uncertain. This CDR3 comprises 15 residues. The germline V gene has CDR1 SQVTM and CDR2 ANQGSEA. CDR3: CSVEVTAGENYGYTF. CDR3 coding DNA: TGCAGCGTCGAAGTAACAGCCGGGGAGAACTATGGCTACACCTTC.

This clone was counted a few times. The genes are TRBV5-6 and TRBJ2-5; 9 bases fit TRBD1. The V segment lost 1 base and the J segment 4 bases; nucleotides outside the gene matches: 5. Germline CDR1 is SGHDT and CDR2 is YYEEEE. The CDR3 totals 15 residues. This chain's CDR3 is CASSLRQGVGETQYF. CDR3 sequence (DNA): TGTGCCAGCAGCTTGAGACAGGGGGTCGGAGAGACCCAGTACTTC. Based on the CDR3 plus reference TRBV5-6 and TRBJ2-5, the full variable domain is DAGVTQSPTHLIKTRGQQVTLRCSPKSGHDTVSWYQQALGQGPQFIFQYYEEEERQRGNFPDRFSGHQFPNYSSELNVNALLLGDSALYLCASSLRQGVGETQYFGPGTRLLVL.

The chain carries TRBV7-9 and TRBJ2-2, with D perhaps matching TRBD1 (6 bases). The V gene lost 4 bases and the J gene lost 1 base, with 10 bases spanning the gap. The germline V gene encodes CDR1 SEHNR and CDR2 FQNEAQ (reference sequence). This CDR3 has 15 residues. The CDR3 nucleotides read TGTGCCAGCAGCTCCCAGACAGGGAACACCGGGGAGCTGTTTTTT. This gives the protein CASSSQTGNTGELFF.

This clone came up a few times. The chain is built from TRBV5-4 and TRBJ1-3; the D gene is possibly TRBD1 (5 bases). The ends were cut back, 0 bases at V and 2 bases at J, with 18 bases in the middle. The CDR3 loop spans 18 amino acids. Germline values: CDR1 SGHNT, CDR2 YYREEE (reference sequence). DNA of the CDR3: TGTGCCAGCAGCTTGGGACGGGGTATAGGGGTGGCTGGAAACACCATATATTTT. It codes for CASSLGRGIGVAGNTIYF. Full variable domain (missing parts from reference TRBV5-4 and TRBJ1-3): ETGVTQSPTHLIKTRGQQVTLRCSSQSGHNTVSWYQQALGQGPQFIFQYYREEENGRGNFPPRFSGLQFPNYSSELNVNALELDDSALYLCASSLGRGIGVAGNTIYFGEGSWLTVV.

The sample holds a few counts of this clone. The J gene is TRBJ1-5, the V gene TRBV4-1; D gene unclear. The CDR3 has 17 residues. The V end was cut by 4 bases, the J end by 1 base, with 17 bases between. The germline V gene encodes CDR1 MGHRA and CDR2 YSYEKL. CDR3 sequence: CASSPLEGTLSNQPQHF. CDR3 DNA: TGCGCCAGCAGCCCCCTTGAGGGTACCTTAAGCAATCAGCCCCAGCATTTT.

V usage is TRBV7-2 and J usage is TRBJ2-1; 13 bases map to TRBD2. Germline V gene sequence: CDR1 SGHTA, CDR2 FQGNSA. The CDR3 is made up of 16 amino acids. Trimming at V came to 3 bases and at J to 8 bases, leaving 7 bases not matched to a gene. In DNA form, the CDR3 reads TGTGCCAGCAGCTTGGGACTAGCGGGGTTTGGCGATGAGCAGTTCTTC. It translates to CASSLGLAGFGDEQFF.

This clone turned up a few times. CDR3 sequence: CSVRAGDGDTQYF. The CDR3 DNA reads as TGCAGCGTCCGGGCTGGGGATGGAGATACGCAGTATTTT. The chain employs TRBV29-1 and TRBJ2-3; D is unresolved. The CDR3 is made up of 13 amino acids. Trimming left V 6 bases short and J 5 bases short, with 15 bases between. Germline-derived CDR1 and CDR2 are SQVTM and ANQGSEA.

The chain uses TRBV15 and TRBJ2-6; 8 bases map to TRBD1. J gave up 0 bases and V 5 bases, and 6 bases lay outside the gene matches. The V gene's germline CDR1 is LNHNV and CDR2 YYDKDF (reference sequence). The CDR3 runs to 17 residues. The CDR3 region is CATSGWTGISGANVLTF. In nucleotides, the CDR3 is TGTGCCACCAGCGGATGGACAGGGATCTCTGGGGCCAACGTCCTGACTTTC.